The subject of this entry is one T cell receptor beta chain. The CDR3 totals 15 residues. The germline V gene has CDR1 MNHEY and CDR2 SVGAGI. V gave up 0 bases and J gave up 6 bases; unmatched junction bases: 5. TCRdb's copy holds only in-frame clones and misses some; the assay was immunoSEQ multiplex PCR. Here the sample spans approximately 250,000 clones, around nine tenths being singletons. This record belongs to a study of blood T cell repertoires in COVID-19. Material for sequencing was PBMCs or T cells enriched from blood (not recorded which). This TCR was sampled from a woman in her twenties or thirties who had recovered from COVID-19. The chain recombines TRBV6-5 with TRBJ2-1; 7 bases fit TRBD2. As DNA, the CDR3 is TGTGCCAGCAGTTACTCGGGAGGGAACCTCAATGAGCAGTTCTTC. It specifies CASSYSGGNLNEQFF.